The clone carrying this T cell receptor beta chain qualifies as large (0.1 to 1%). Its target is unknown. The record originates from a study of circulating CD8 cells and anti-PD-1 response in melanoma. Findings and caveats of the study: Only baseline and M1 samples entered the published repertoire comparisons.

TCR libraries were prepared from roughly 15 ng of total RNA with the QIAseq Immune Repertoire TCR panel. Each CDR3 protein gets one entry after TCRdb re-called the reads with MiXCR. The sample has about 650 distinct CDR3 sequences, around 9% seen once. Sorting of live CD3+CD8+TCRalphabeta+ cells by PD-1 and/or TIGIT gave four subsets. Sequencing was performed on CD8+ T cells from PBMCs, taken at baseline or after one month of anti-PD-1 therapy (not recorded which). This receptor was taken from a human donor with melanoma.

The CDR3 nucleotides are TGTGCCAGCAGCCACCAACAGGGGTCTAGTGAAAAACTGTTTTTT. This encodes CASSHQQGSSEKLFF. V is TRBV13 and J is TRBJ1-4, with 7 positions matching TRBD1. Per the germline V gene, CDR1 is PRHDT and CDR2 is FYEKMQ (reference sequence). V was pared by 5 bases and J by 7 bases, with 10 bases of the junction left unmatched. This CDR3 region has 15 residues.